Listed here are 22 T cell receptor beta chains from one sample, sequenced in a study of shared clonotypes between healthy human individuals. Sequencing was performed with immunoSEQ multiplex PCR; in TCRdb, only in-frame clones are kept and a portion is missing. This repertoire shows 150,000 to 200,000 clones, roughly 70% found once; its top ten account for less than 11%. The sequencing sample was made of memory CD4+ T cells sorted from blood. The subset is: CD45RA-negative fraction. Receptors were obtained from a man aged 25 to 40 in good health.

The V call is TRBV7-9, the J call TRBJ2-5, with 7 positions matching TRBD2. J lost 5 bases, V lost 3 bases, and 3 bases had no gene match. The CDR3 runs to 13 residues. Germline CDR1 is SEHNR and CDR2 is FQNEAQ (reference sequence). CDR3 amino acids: CASSLREGETQYF. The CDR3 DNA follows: TGTGCCAGCAGCTTGAGGGAGGGGGAGACCCAGTACTTC.

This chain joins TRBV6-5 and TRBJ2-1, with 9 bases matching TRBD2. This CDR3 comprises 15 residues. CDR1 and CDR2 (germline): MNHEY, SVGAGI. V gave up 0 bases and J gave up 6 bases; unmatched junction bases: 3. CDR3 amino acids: CASSYSLAGVNEQFF. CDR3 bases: TGTGCCAGCAGTTACTCCTTAGCGGGAGTCAATGAGCAGTTCTTC.

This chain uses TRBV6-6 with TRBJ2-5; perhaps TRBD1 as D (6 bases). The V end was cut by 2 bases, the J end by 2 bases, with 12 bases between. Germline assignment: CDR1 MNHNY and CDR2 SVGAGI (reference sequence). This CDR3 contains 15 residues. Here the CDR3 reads CASSYNPGTQETQYF. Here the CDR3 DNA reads TGTGCCAGCAGTTACAACCCTGGGACACAAGAGACCCAGTACTTC.

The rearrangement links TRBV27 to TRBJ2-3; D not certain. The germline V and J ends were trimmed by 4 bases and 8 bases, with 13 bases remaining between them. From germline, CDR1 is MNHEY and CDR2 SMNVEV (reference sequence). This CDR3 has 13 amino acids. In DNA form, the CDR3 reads TGTGCCAGCAGTTCCGGCAGTTCGGGTACGCAGTATTTT. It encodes CASSSGSSGTQYF.

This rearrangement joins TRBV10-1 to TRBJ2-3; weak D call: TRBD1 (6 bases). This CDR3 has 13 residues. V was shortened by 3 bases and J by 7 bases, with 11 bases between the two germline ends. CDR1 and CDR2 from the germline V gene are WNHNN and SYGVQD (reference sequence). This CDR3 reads CASSEVRGNTQYF. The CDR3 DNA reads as TGCGCCAGCAGTGAAGTGAGGGGGAATACGCAGTATTTT.

CDR3 sequence reads: CASRSGQNTEAFF. The CDR3 DNA reads as TGTGCCAGCCGTTCAGGGCAGAACACTGAAGCTTTCTTT. The chain couples TRBV6-1 to TRBJ1-1, with D maybe TRBD1 (5 bases). This CDR3 spans 13 amino acids. The V end lost 8 bases, the J end lost 1 base, and 11 bases lay between the germline ends. Germline CDR1 MNHNS, CDR2 SASEGT.

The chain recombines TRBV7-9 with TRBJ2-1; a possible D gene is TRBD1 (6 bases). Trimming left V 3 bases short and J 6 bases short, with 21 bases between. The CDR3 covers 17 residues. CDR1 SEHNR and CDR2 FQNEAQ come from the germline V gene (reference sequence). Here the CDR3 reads CASSFTPTGTTGNEQFF. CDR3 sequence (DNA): TGTGCCAGCAGCTTTACCCCGACAGGAACGACGGGCAATGAGCAGTTCTTC.

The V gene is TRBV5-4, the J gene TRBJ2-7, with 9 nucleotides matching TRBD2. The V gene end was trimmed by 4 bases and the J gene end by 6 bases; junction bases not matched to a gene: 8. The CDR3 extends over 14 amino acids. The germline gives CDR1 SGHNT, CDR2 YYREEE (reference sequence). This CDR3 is CASSLPGLASEQYF. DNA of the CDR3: TGTGCCAGCAGCCTGCCGGGACTAGCATCCGAGCAGTACTTC.

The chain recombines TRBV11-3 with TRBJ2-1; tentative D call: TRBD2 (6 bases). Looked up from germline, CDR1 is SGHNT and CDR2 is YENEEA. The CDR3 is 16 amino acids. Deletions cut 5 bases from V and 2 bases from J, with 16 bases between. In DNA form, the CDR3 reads TGTGCCAGCAGCCCTCATCCGGGAGCCGCCTACAATGAGCAGTTCTTC. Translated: CASSPHPGAAYNEQFF.

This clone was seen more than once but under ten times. The CDR3 bases are TGCGCCAGCAGCCCAGCCCCTGCGCAGGGGTACAATGAGCAGTTCTTC. Amino acids: CASSPAPAQGYNEQFF. The rearrangement links TRBV5-1 to TRBJ2-1; D possibly corresponds to TRBD1 (6 bases). Germline loops: CDR1 SGHRS, CDR2 YFSETQ. The length of the CDR3 is 16 residues. V was pared by 4 bases and J by 4 bases, with 18 bases between.

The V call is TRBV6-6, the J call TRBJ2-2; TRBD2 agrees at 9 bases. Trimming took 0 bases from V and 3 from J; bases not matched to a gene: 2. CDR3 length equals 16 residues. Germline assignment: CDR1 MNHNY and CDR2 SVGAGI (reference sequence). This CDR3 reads CASSYSVAGDTGELFF. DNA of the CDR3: TGTGCCAGCAGTTACTCGGTAGCGGGGGACACCGGGGAGCTGTTTTTT.

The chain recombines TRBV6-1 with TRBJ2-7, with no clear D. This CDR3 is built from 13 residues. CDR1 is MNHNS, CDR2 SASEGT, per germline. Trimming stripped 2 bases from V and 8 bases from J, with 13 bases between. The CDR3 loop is CASSENAGVKQYF. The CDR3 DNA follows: TGTGCCAGCAGTGAAAATGCTGGGGTCAAGCAGTACTTC.

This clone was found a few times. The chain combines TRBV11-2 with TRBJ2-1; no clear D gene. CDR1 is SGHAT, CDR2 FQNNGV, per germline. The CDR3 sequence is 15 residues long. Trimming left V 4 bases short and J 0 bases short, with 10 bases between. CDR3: CASSSAVGSYNEQFF. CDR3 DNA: TGTGCCAGCAGCTCCGCCGTCGGCTCCTACAATGAGCAGTTCTTC.

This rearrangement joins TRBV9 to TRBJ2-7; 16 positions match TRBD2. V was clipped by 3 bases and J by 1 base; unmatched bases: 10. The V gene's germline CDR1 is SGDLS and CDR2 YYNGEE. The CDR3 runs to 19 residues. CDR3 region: CASSAHSGLAGGPSYEQYF. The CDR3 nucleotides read TGTGCCAGCAGCGCTCACTCGGGACTAGCGGGAGGGCCTTCCTACGAGCAGTACTTC.

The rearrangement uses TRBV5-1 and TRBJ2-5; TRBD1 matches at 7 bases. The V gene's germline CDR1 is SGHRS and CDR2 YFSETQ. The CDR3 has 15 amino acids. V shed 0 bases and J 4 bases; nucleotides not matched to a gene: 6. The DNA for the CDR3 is TGCGCCAGCAGCTTGGGCCAGGGGGAGAGAGAGACCCAGTACTTC. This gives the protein CASSLGQGERETQYF.

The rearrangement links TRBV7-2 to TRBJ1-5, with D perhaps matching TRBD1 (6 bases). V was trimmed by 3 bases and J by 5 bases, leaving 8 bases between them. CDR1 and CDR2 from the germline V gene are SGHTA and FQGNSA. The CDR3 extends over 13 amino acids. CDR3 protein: CASSLAGDQPQHF. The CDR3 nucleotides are TGTGCCAGCAGCTTGGCAGGGGATCAGCCCCAGCATTTT.

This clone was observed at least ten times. The CDR3 loop is CASSGQGSYEQYF. CDR3 in DNA: TGTGCCAGCAGTGGACAGGGCTCCTACGAGCAGTACTTC. V is TRBV25-1 and J is TRBJ2-7; 7 nucleotides agree with TRBD1. The CDR3 has 13 residues. Germline V gene lookup returns CDR1 MGHDK and CDR2 SYGVNS. Trimming removed 4 bases from V and 0 bases from J; junction bases left unmatched: 0.

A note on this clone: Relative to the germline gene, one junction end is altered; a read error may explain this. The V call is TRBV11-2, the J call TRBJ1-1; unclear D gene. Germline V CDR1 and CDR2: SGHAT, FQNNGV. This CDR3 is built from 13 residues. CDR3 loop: CASSPQRNTEAFF. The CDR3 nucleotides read TGCGCCAGCAGCCCCCAACGGAACACTGAAGCTTTCTTT.

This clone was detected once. CDR3 in amino acids: CASSPPLRGNTEAFF. Written as DNA, the CDR3 is TGTGCCAGCAGCCCCCCCCTCAGGGGGAACACTGAAGCTTTCTTT. The chain recombines TRBV6-5 with TRBJ1-1; a possible D gene is TRBD1 (6 bases). The CDR3 spans 15 residues. Germline-derived CDR1 and CDR2 are MNHEY and SVGAGI. The V end was cut by 6 bases, the J end by 1 base, with 15 bases between.

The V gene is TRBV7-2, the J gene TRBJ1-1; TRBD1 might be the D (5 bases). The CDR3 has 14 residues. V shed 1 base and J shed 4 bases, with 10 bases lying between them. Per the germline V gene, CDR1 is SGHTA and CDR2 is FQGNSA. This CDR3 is CASSLDFGGTEAFF. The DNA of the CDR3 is TGTGCCAGCAGCTTAGATTTTGGGGGCACTGAAGCTTTCTTT.

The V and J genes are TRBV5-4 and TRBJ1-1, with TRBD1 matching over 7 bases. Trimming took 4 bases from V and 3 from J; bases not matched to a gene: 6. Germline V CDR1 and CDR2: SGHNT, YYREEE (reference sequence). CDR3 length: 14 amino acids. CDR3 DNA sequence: TGTGCCAGCAGCAGGGGACAGACTTACACTGAAGCTTTCTTT. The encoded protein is CASSRGQTYTEAFF.

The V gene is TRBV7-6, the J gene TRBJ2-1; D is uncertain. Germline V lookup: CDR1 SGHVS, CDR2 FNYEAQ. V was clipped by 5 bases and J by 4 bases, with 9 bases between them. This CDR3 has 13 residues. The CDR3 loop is CASSARLYNEQFF. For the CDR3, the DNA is TGTGCCAGCAGCGCCAGGCTGTACAATGAGCAGTTCTTC.